There are many counts of the clone carrying this T cell receptor beta chain. Its cognate antigen is unknown. Deletions cut 1 base from V and 1 base from J, with 11 bases between. The CDR3 covers 16 residues. Germline-derived CDR1 and CDR2 are SGHVS and FNYEAQ. Exclusion applied to patients with other autoimmune diseases, uncontrolled infections, pregnancy or lactation. The diagnostic workup employed clinical symptoms, serum thyroxine, TRAb, thyroid ultrasound and orbital computed tomography. This specimen comes from a study of Graves' ophthalmopathy and Graves' hyperthyroidism. Study-wide context: There was a collection of peripheral blood at initial diagnosis, before any treatment. Study-wide points: For predicting ophthalmopathy progression, the model had about 66% sensitivity and roughly 77% specificity.

Amplifying from RNA transcripts, the study obtained TCR beta CDR3 regions. First-round RT-PCR employed HTBI primers, with a second-round multiplex PCR after it. TCRdb recomputed calls from the multiplex PCR reads with MiXCR, one row per CDR3 protein. This table holds about 640,000 distinct CDR3 sequences, about 41% found once. The sample comprised peripheral blood. The rearrangement joins TRBV7-6 to TRBJ1-3; D uncertain. This clonotype was sampled from an adult man with Graves' ophthalmopathy. Here the CDR3 reads CASSLEAEKSGNTIYF. CDR3 DNA: TGTGCCAGCAGCTTAGAGGCGGAAAAATCTGGAAACACCATATATTTT. The whole variable domain, filled in from reference TRBV7-6 and TRBJ1-3, reads GAGVSQSPRYKVTKRGQDVALRCDPISGHVSLYWYRQALGQGPEFLTYFNYEAQQDKSGLPNDRFSAERPEGSISTLTIQRTEQRDSAMYRCASSLEAEKSGNTIYFGEGSWLTVV.